This record concerns one T cell receptor beta chain sequence. Its specific antigen is unknown. Base qualities are not recorded, but no much larger clone differs from it by a single base. The same CDR3 arises from other DNA sequences in this sample as well. Donors were healthy HIV-negative adults with no recently reported acute infections or vaccinations. All donors were Caucasian adults living in Nashville, Tennessee, USA. CD4+ T cells were enriched through magnetic negative selection, after which naive cells were positively selected on CD45RA and the remaining negative fraction served as the memory subset. After blood collection by leukapheresis, PBMCs were isolated using Ficoll-Histopaque density gradient centrifugation and then cryopreserved in the vapor phase of liquid nitrogen. Analytical flow cytometry was used to check the purity and quantity of every magnetically sorted T cell population. From each sorted fraction, genomic DNA was isolated and quantified by UV absorbance on a Nanodrop 2000c.

TCR CDR3 regions were amplified from genomic DNA by multiplex PCR using the deep immunoSEQ assay. For each cell subset, the extracted genomic DNA was distributed evenly across all wells of several immunoSEQ 96-well plates, and each plate served as one replicate. For sorted subsets, each replicate PCR was loaded with approximately 190 ng genomic DNA, equivalent to 25,000 to 35,000 T cell genomes. Purified libraries were measured with a Qubit 3.0 fluorometer, size-checked on a Bioanalyzer 2100, and measured again with the KAPA Library Quantification kit. Each immunoSEQ 96-well plate was sequenced on its own single-read 150-cycle Illumina NextSeq 550 flow cell. In the original analysis: Because the immunoSEQ output held only junctional sequences and lacked quality scores, the filtering could not match the filtering applied to full-length reads. To assign V/J genes and CDR3, sequences were annotated using PyIR, a Python wrapper for IgBLAST v1.9, with IMGT germline references. Any read was removed if the V/J assignment was weak (E-value above 1e-6), the CDR3 was missing, or the read contained stop codons, out-of-frame junctions, or ambiguous translated residues. A V3J clonotype was defined by an identical inferred V gene, J gene, and CDR3 amino acid sequence. The percentage overlap between two repertoires was calculated by dividing the number of shared unique clonotypes by the size of the smaller repertoire. Repertoire richness was assessed with RTK rarefaction, the Chao1 estimator, and Recon v2.1 estimates of unobserved clonotypes. Generation probabilities for all TCRbeta clonotypes obtained by the gDNA method from a handful of donors were computed using OLGA. The table was pulled from immuneACCESS by TCRdb, which kept in-frame rearrangements only. Such tables lose some clones; where checked, under half of the loss comes from unresolved V genes, and the rest has no known cause. V and J calls and clone size are copied from that table; D and trimming were computed from the DNA. The sample data list under 1,100,000 clones, and under 80% of these were observed just once. The top ten constitute about 1.5% of the sample.

V is cut by 0 bases and J by 4 bases, and the space between the germline ends is 10 bases. Including cysteine and phenylalanine, the CDR3 has 15 amino acids. Only the CDR3 DNA stays, 45 bases, in frame from base 1. The germline V gene specifies MGHRA as CDR1 and YSYEKL as CDR2. The data originate from a study of shared clonotypes between healthy human individuals (TCRdb year 2020). General notes on the study: The cohort included a few men and two women between 18 and 49 years of age. For each donor, CD4 naive and CD4 memory were each given three plates, CD8 naive was given two plates, and CD8 memory was given one plate. The study deeply sequenced blood TCR repertoires of about 5 healthy adults to estimate repertoire size and the extent of clonotype sharing between individuals. Libraries were prepared and TCR repertoires were sequenced by different laboratories using diverse techniques, in order to increase sequencing depth and limit assay-specific biases. Leukapheresis yielded between about 0.8 and 9.5 billion PBMCs per donor.

Findings and caveats that apply to the study as a whole: Across several donors, around 5% of naive CD4, roughly 3.5% of naive CD8, approximately 2.5% of memory CD4, and 0.4% of memory CD8 clonotypes were shared. Sampling was limited to blood, and TCR repertoires in tissue likely differ from TCR repertoires in blood. Pairwise subsampling indicated that sequencing depth was expected to affect the degree of clonotype sharing among donors. Naive subsets generally had larger estimated clonotype richness than memory subsets did. Rarefaction of sorted-subset datasets indicated incomplete sequencing despite the large sequencing depth. Clonotypes shared by all four sorted-subset donors showed higher generation probabilities than non-shared clonotypes. Because the study included only a small number of donors, the genetic and exposure-history diversity represented was limited.

The receptor's source is a man between 18 and 29 years old in good health. This chain is built from TRBV4-1 and TRBJ1-3; the D gene is unclear. Sequencing used memory CD4+ T cells sorted from blood. According to the study, the label for this sample's cell subset or site signals: CD45RA-negative fraction. Here is the DNA: TGCGCCAGCAGCCAAGAAAGACGAGGGGGAAACACCATATATTTT. It translates to CASSQERRGGNTIYF.